A single sample gave rise to the 17 T cell receptor beta chains below, sequenced in a study of blood T cells in healthy people across ages. A sample-barcoded 5' primer and a J-beta primer mix were used in a second PCR of roughly 7 to 11 cycles. TCRdb called the 5' RACE reads again in MiXCR, with one record for every CDR3 protein. The repertoire holds 540,000 or so distinct CDR3 sequences, with about 26% as singletons. Specimen: blood. Source of these receptors: a woman between 65 and 79 years old in good health.

In this sample, this clonotype turned up a few times. The chain employs TRBV2 and TRBJ2-5; D possibly corresponds to TRBD1 (6 bases). Germline-derived CDR1 and CDR2 are SNHLY and FYNNEI. This CDR3 region has 14 residues. Trimming pared 11 bases from V and 6 bases from J, leaving 22 bases between. CDR3: CAAGGQLSSKTQYF. For the CDR3, the DNA is TGTGCCGCGGGTGGACAGTTAAGCTCAAAGACCCAGTACTTC.

The V gene is TRBV20-1, the J gene TRBJ2-5, with 7 bases aligning to TRBD2. The V gene's germline CDR1 is DFQATT and CDR2 SNEGSKA (reference sequence). V shed 5 bases and J 2 bases; nucleotides not matched to a gene: 5. The CDR3 spans 13 residues. This CDR3 reads CSASTSTQETQYF. The CDR3 DNA follows: TGCAGTGCTTCGACTAGCACACAAGAGACCCAGTACTTC.

This clonotype was picked up a small number of times. This chain links TRBV4-2 with TRBJ2-3; unclear D gene. The CDR3 has 15 residues. The germline V gene encodes CDR1 LGHNA and CDR2 YNFKEQ. V was cut by 0 bases and J by 2 bases, with 9 bases left in between. In DNA form, the CDR3 reads TGTGCCAGCAGCCAAGATGGGGTGTCCACAGATACGCAGTATTTT. The encoded protein is CASSQDGVSTDTQYF.

The V call is TRBV20-1, the J call TRBJ2-7, with D hard to call. V lost 5 bases and J 4 bases, leaving 9 bases between the germline ends. Germline V lookup: CDR1 DFQATT, CDR2 SNEGSKA (reference sequence). This CDR3 spans 11 amino acids. CDR3: CSAGRGYEQYF. DNA of the CDR3: TGCAGTGCTGGACGTGGGTACGAGCAGTACTTC.

This chain joins TRBV18 and TRBJ2-2; 9 nucleotides align to TRBD1. The CDR3 covers 18 residues. Germline CDR1 KGHSH, CDR2 LQKENI. Germline trimming cut 2 bases from V and 3 bases from J; bases unmatched to any gene: 10. The CDR3 is CASSPTGGARRDTGELFF. The CDR3 region has the DNA TGTGCCAGCTCACCAACAGGGGGCGCCAGGAGGGACACCGGGGAGCTGTTTTTT.

This clonotype came up a few times. The rearrangement links TRBV6-2 or TRBV6-3 to TRBJ2-3; 7 bases match TRBD1. Germline assignment: CDR1 MNHEY and CDR2 SVGEGT. The CDR3 length is 15 residues. Trimming cost V 5 bases and J 0 bases; bases outside gene matches: 5. The DNA for the CDR3 is TGTGCCAGCAGTCACAGGGGACGTAGCACAGATACGCAGTATTTT. Protein product: CASSHRGRSTDTQYF.

In its sample, this clonotype was seen a few times. The V and J genes are TRBV5-1 and TRBJ2-5; 10 bases map to TRBD2. Germline assignment: CDR1 SGHRS and CDR2 YFSETQ. Losses at the gene ends were 6 bases for V and 6 bases for J; bases not matched to a gene: 11. The CDR3 totals 15 residues. The CDR3 sequence: CASNRGTSEAKTQYF. In nucleotides, the CDR3 is TGCGCCAGCAACCGAGGGACTAGCGAGGCAAAGACCCAGTACTTC.

This chain joins TRBV6-5 and TRBJ1-2; 7 bases agree with TRBD1. The length of the CDR3 is 13 residues. Losses at the gene ends were 6 bases for V and 8 bases for J; bases not matched to a gene: 9. Germline CDR1 is MNHEY and CDR2 is SVGAGI. The chain's CDR3 is CASRGQTAGGYTF. The CDR3, as DNA: TGTGCCAGCAGGGGACAGACGGCGGGGGGCTACACCTTC.

The chain employs TRBV7-2 and TRBJ2-1, with D perhaps matching TRBD1 (5 bases). Germline values: CDR1 SGHTA, CDR2 FQGNSA. This CDR3 has 13 amino acids. Trimming took 5 bases from V and 8 from J, leaving 13 bases between them. Here the CDR3 DNA reads TGTGCCAGCAGCCCCCAGGGTATCTATGAGCAGTTCTTC. Its protein is CASSPQGIYEQFF.

This chain links TRBV12-3 or TRBV12-4 with TRBJ2-5; the D gene is possibly TRBD1 (5 bases). Trimming left V 5 bases short and J 9 bases short, with 19 bases between. The CDR3 covers 14 residues. CDR3 region: CASSQGVFNYAQYF. DNA of the CDR3: TGTGCCAGCAGTCAAGGGGTTTTCAATTACGCCCAGTACTTC.

Of note for this clonotype: Being one base from a much bigger clone, this may be a read error. J is TRBJ2-7 and V is TRBV7-9; D uncertain. Germline values: CDR1 SEHNR, CDR2 FQNEAQ (reference sequence). The CDR3 runs 13 residues. Written as DNA, the CDR3 is TGTGCCAGCAGTTCGACAATCTCCTACGAGCAGTGCTTC. Its translation: CASSSTISYEQCF.

This sequence joins TRBV6-2 or TRBV6-3 and TRBJ2-2, with 7 nucleotides matching TRBD1. V shed 6 bases and J 5 bases; nucleotides not matched to a gene: 12. The CDR3 extends over 16 amino acids. The germline V gene encodes CDR1 MNHEY and CDR2 SVGEGT. The CDR3 region is CASSNRGRGPTGELFF. CDR3 coding DNA: TGTGCCAGCAGCAACAGGGGCAGGGGCCCAACCGGGGAGCTGTTTTTT.

Many counts were recorded for this clonotype. The chain couples TRBV20-1 to TRBJ1-2; TRBD1 matches 9 bases. This CDR3 is built from 13 residues. Losses at the gene ends were 5 bases for V and 2 bases for J; bases not matched to a gene: 3. Germline lookup yields CDR1 DFQATT and CDR2 SNEGSKA (reference sequence). For the CDR3, the DNA is TGCAGTGCTTCTGGACAGGGGAACTATGGCTACACCTTC. Protein product: CSASGQGNYGYTF.

Only a few counts were recorded for this clonotype. The gene calls are TRBV4-3 and TRBJ2-3; D ambiguous. The CDR3 is 14 residues long. V dropped 1 base and J dropped 5 bases, with 10 bases sitting between them. Germline CDR1 and CDR2: LGHNA and YSLEER. Written as DNA, the CDR3 is TGCGCCAGCAGCCAAGGATCCATGGGAGATACGCAGTATTTT. Its protein is CASSQGSMGDTQYF.

Of note for this clonotype: One end of the junction varies from germline; a read error may be responsible. The gene calls are TRBV10-2 and TRBJ2-5; D tentatively reads TRBD1 or TRBD2 (5 bases each). The CDR3 is 14 residues long. Germline V gene sequence: CDR1 WSHSY, CDR2 SAAADI. The CDR3 region has the DNA TGCGCCAGCAAAACCGGGGCTAGTGGTGGGACCCAGTGCTTC. The encoded protein is CASKTGASGGTQCF.

The chain has TRBV7-9 and TRBJ2-3, with 8 positions matching TRBD2. Unmatched junction bases numbered 4, after V lost 6 bases and J lost 5 bases. The CDR3 runs 13 residues. In germline, CDR1 is SEHNR, CDR2 FQNEAQ (reference sequence). In nucleotides, the CDR3 is TGTGCCAGCAGGCGGGGGGTCGGAGATACGCAGTATTTT. This translates into CASRRGVGDTQYF.

With regard to this clonotype: Without the conserved terminal phenylalanine or tryptophan, this CDR3 likely stems from a read error. The chain carries TRBV7-2 and TRBJ2-4; D may be TRBD2 (6 bases). The CDR3 is 13 amino acids. The germline V gene has CDR1 SGHTA and CDR2 FQGNSA. Trimming removed 3 bases from V and 7 bases from J, with 10 bases in between. The CDR3 region is CASSFPGRNIQYI. CDR3 DNA: TGTGCCAGCAGCTTTCCGGGGAGGAACATTCAGTACATC.